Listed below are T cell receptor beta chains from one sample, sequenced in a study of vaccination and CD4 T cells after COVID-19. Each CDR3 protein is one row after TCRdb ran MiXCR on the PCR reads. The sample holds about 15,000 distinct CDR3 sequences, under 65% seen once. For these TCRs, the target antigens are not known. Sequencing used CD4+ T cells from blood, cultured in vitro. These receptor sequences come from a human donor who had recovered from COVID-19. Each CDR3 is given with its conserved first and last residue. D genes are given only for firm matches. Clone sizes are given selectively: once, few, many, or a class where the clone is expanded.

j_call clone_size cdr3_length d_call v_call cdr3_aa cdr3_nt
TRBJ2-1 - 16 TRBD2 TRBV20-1 CSATSAGGSSYNEQFF TGCAGTGCTACCTCAGCGGGGGGGAGCTCCTACAATGAGCAGTTCTTC
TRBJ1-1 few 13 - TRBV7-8 CASSLLWNTEAFF TGTGCCAGCAGCTTACTGTGGAACACTGAAGCTTTCTTT
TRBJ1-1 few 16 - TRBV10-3 CAISERAITANTEAFF TGTGCCATCAGTGAGAGGGCCATAACAGCTAACACTGAAGCTTTCTTT
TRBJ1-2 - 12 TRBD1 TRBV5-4 CASSWDRHGYTF TGTGCCAGCAGCTGGGACAGACATGGCTACACCTTC
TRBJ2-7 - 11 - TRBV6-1 CASSLNYEQYF TGTGCCAGCAGTCTTAACTACGAGCAGTACTTC
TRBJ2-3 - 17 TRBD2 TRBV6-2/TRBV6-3 CASSYGGRAYGTDTQYF TGTGCCAGCAGTTACGGCGGGAGGGCCTATGGCACAGATACGCAGTATTTT
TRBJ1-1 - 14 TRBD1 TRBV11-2 CASSATGGNTEAFF TGTGCCAGCAGCGCGACAGGGGGGAACACTGAAGCTTTCTTT
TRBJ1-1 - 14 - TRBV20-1 CSASAEGLNTEAFF TGCAGTGCTAGTGCTGAGGGTTTGAACACTGAAGCTTTCTTT
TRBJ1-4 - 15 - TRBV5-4 CASSRGTLPNEKLFF TGTGCCAGCAGCCGAGGGACTTTACCTAATGAAAAACTGTTTTTT
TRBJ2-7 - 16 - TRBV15 CATSRDERILSYEQYF TGTGCCACCAGCAGAGATGAAAGGATACTCTCCTACGAGCAGTACTTC
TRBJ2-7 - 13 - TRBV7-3 CASSRGPGYEQYF TGTGCCAGCAGCCGGGGGCCTGGGTACGAGCAGTACTTC
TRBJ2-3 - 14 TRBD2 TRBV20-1 CSARKSSGGVTQYF TGCAGTGCTAGAAAGTCTAGCGGGGGTGTTACGCAGTATTTT
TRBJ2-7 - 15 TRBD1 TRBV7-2 CASSLNGQGSYEQYF TGTGCCAGCAGCTTAAACGGACAGGGTTCCTACGAGCAGTACTTC
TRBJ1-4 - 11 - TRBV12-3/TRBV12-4 CASSLEEKLFF TGTGCCAGCAGTTTAGAGGAAAAACTGTTTTTT
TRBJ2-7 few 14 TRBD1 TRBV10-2 CASSPDRGRDEQYF TGCGCCAGCAGTCCCGACAGGGGGCGAGACGAGCAGTACTTC
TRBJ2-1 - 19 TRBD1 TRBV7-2 CASSLRTGGGLIGPNEQFF TGTGCCAGCAGCTTAAGGACAGGGGGCGGATTGATAGGGCCCAATGAGCAGTTCTTC
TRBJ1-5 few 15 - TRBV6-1 CASSASGGPSQPQHF TGTGCCAGCAGCGCCTCGGGGGGGCCGAGTCAGCCCCAGCATTTT
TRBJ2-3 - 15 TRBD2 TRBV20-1 CSAVGTSGREDTQYF TGCAGTGCTGTAGGGACTAGCGGGAGAGAGGATACGCAGTATTTT
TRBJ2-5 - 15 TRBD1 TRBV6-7 CASSYSRGHQETQYF TGTGCCAGCAGTTACTCGAGGGGGCACCAAGAGACCCAGTACTTC
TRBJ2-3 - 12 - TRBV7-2 CASSSEVGTQYF TGTGCCAGCAGCTCAGAAGTCGGGACGCAGTATTTT
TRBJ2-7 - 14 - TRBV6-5 CASSSRQNPYEQYF TGTGCCAGCAGTTCACGACAGAACCCCTACGAGCAGTACTTC
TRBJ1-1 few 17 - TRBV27 CASSLTGTILAGTEAFF TGTGCCAGCAGTTTAACAGGAACCATCCTCGCAGGGACTGAAGCTTTCTTT
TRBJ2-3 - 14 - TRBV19 CASSLAEGSDTQYF TGTGCCAGTAGTTTAGCGGAAGGTTCAGATACGCAGTATTTT
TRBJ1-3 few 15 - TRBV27 CASSLGGAPGNTIYF TGTGCCAGCAGTTTAGGCGGTGCTCCTGGAAACACCATATATTTT
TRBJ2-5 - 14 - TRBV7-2 CASATNTEGETQYF TGTGCCAGCGCTACTAATACCGAAGGGGAGACCCAGTACTTC
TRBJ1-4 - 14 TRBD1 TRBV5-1 CASSAGTGDEKLFF TGCGCCAGCAGCGCCGGGACAGGGGATGAAAAACTGTTTTTT
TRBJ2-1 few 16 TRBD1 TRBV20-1 CSARRPGQGDYNEQFF TGCAGTGCTAGACGGCCCGGACAGGGCGATTACAATGAGCAGTTCTTC
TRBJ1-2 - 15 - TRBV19 CASSIKGRLAGGYTF TGTGCCAGTAGTATAAAAGGCCGACTAGCGGGAGGCTACACCTTC
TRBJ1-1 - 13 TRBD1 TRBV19 CASSKSGGTEAFF TGTGCCAGTAGTAAGTCAGGGGGCACTGAAGCTTTCTTT
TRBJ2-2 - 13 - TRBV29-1 CSVSHPNTGELFF TGCAGCGTGAGTCATCCGAACACCGGGGAGCTGTTTTTT
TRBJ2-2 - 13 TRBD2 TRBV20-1 CSAASGGFGELFF TGCAGTGCGGCTAGCGGGGGTTTCGGGGAGCTGTTTTTT
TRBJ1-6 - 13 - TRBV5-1 CASSVGGDSPLHF TGCGCCAGCAGCGTGGGGGGAGACTCACCCCTCCACTTT
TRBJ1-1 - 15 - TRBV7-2 CASSLVAGLNTEAFF TGTGCCAGCAGCTTAGTGGCAGGGCTGAACACTGAAGCTTTCTTT
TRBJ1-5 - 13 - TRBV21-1 CASTPKWQQPQHF TGTGCCAGCACCCCAAAGTGGCAGCAGCCCCAGCATTTT
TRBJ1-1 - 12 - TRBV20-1 CSAERENTEAFF TGCAGTGCGGAACGGGAGAACACTGAAGCTTTCTTT
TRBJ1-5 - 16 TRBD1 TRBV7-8 CASSLEYATGGQPQHF TGTGCCAGCAGCTTAGAGTACGCGACAGGGGGTCAGCCCCAGCATTTT
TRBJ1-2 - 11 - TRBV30 CAWRQNYGYTF TGTGCCTGGAGACAGAACTATGGCTACACCTTC
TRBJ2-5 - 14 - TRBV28 CASSFRGGAETQYF TGTGCCAGCAGTTTTAGAGGGGGGGCAGAGACCCAGTACTTC
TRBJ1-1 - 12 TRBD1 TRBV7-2 CASSPRTGGAFF TGTGCCAGCAGCCCGAGGACAGGGGGAGCTTTCTTT
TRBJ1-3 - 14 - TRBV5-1 CASSLSPYGNTIYF TGCGCCAGCAGCTTATCACCCTATGGAAACACCATATATTTT
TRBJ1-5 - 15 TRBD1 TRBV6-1 CASSEQGGSNQPQHF TGTGCCAGCAGTGAACAGGGGGGTAGCAATCAGCCCCAGCATTTT
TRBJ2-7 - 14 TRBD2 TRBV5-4 CASSLRGGQAEQYF TGTGCCAGCAGCTTGCGGGGGGGCCAGGCCGAGCAGTACTTC
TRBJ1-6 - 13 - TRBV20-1 CSAPRDTQGALHF TGCAGTGCCCCGCGGGACACTCAAGGGGCCCTCCACTTT
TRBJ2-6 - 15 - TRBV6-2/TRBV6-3 CASRTDYSGANVLTF TGTGCCAGCAGGACCGATTACTCTGGGGCCAACGTCCTGACTTTC
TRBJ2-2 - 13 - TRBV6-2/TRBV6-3 CASTRTRSGELFF TGTGCCAGCACTCGTACTAGGTCCGGGGAGCTGTTTTTT
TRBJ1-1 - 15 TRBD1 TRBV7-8 CASSWREGADTEAFF TGTGCCAGCAGCTGGCGGGAGGGGGCGGACACTGAAGCTTTCTTT
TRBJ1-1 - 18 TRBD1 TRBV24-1 CATSDIAGQGSRNTEAFF TGTGCCACCAGTGATATAGCCGGACAGGGTAGTAGGAACACTGAAGCTTTCTTT
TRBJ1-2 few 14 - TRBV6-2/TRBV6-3 CASRPPADNYGYTF TGTGCCAGCAGGCCCCCCGCAGACAACTATGGCTACACCTTC
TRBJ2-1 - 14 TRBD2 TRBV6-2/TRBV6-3 CASSLVSGANEQFF TGTGCCAGCAGTTTAGTAAGCGGGGCCAATGAGCAGTTCTTC